The source of this TCR beta chain is a study of blood T cell repertoires in COVID-19. For the study at large: Whether acute or convalescent, the COVID-19 samples came from the United States, Italy and Spain.

The germline V gene encodes CDR1 SGHRS and CDR2 YFSETQ. Trimming at V came to 0 bases and at J to 7 bases, leaving 5 bases not matched to a gene. The CDR3 sequence is 14 residues long. Per the study methods: From reference gene primer amplification, estimates of nucleated cell counts were derived. Only in-frame clones appear in the TCRdb table, and some are missing; sequencing was by immunoSEQ multiplex PCR. That table supplies the V and J calls and clone size; D and trimming were determined from the DNA. The repertoire includes 150,000 or so clones, about 86% of them detected once, and roughly 7.8% sits in the top ten.

The sample taken for sequencing was peripheral blood. This sequence joins TRBV5-1 and TRBJ1-2; 8 nucleotides agree with TRBD1. This sequence was found in a man between 60 and 70 years old with acute or convalescent COVID-19. The DNA for the CDR3 is TGCGCCAGCAGCTTGGGACCGGACAGGGTTGGCTACACCTTC. It translates to CASSLGPDRVGYTF.